These T cell receptor beta chains were read from a single sample in a study of cytomegalovirus exposure and HLA in healthy donors. Generated by immunoSEQ multiplex PCR, the TCRdb table keeps only in-frame clones and is missing some. The sample contains about 70,000 clones, almost 70% of which appear only once. Sequencing was done on a sample of PBMCs. These receptors all come from a man aged 40-49 years in good health and CMV-seropositive. Both conserved end residues are part of each CDR3. The D gene is left open where the match is weak. Not every row has a clone size; where given, it reads once, few, many or a size class.

v_call,d_call,j_call,clone_size,cdr3_nt,cdr3_aa
TRBV18,TRBD2,TRBJ2-3,-,TGTGCCAGCTCACCAATTGGGGCGGGGGGCACAGATACGCAGTATTTT,CASSPIGAGGTDTQYF
TRBV27,TRBD1,TRBJ1-1,-,TGTGCCAGCTCGGTTCTACGTGTAACAGGGGCCGTGAACACTGAAGCTTTCTTT,CASSVLRVTGAVNTEAFF
TRBV10-3,TRBD1,TRBJ2-5,-,TGTGCCACCACAGGGGGCCAAGAGACCCAGTACTTC,CATTGGQETQYF
TRBV7-9,TRBD2,TRBJ2-1,-,TGTGCCAGCAGCTCATTACTAGCGGGCCCCTACAATGAGCAGTTCTTC,CASSSLLAGPYNEQFF
TRBV2,-,TRBJ2-7,-,TGTGCCAGCAGTGAATTTGGGACACCCTACGAGCAGTACTTC,CASSEFGTPYEQYF
TRBV7-9,TRBD2,TRBJ2-1,-,TGTGCCAGCAGCTTAGGCTTTACTAGCGGCAATGAGCAGTTCTTC,CASSLGFTSGNEQFF
TRBV19,-,TRBJ1-5,-,TGTGCCAGTAGTAGGGCAGTCTATAGCAATCAGCCCCAGCATTTT,CASSRAVYSNQPQHF
TRBV2,TRBD2,TRBJ2-5,-,TGTGCCAGCAGTGGGAGCGGGGGGTCTGAAGAGACCCAGTACTTC,CASSGSGGSEETQYF
TRBV2,TRBD2,TRBJ2-7,few,TGTGCCAGCATTCCGGGACTAGCGGGAGAGGGCTCCTACGAGCAGTACTTC,CASIPGLAGEGSYEQYF
TRBV9,-,TRBJ2-2,medium-sized,TGTGCCAGCAGCGAGCGATCGAACACCGGGGAGCTGTTTTTT,CASSERSNTGELFF
TRBV4-2,-,TRBJ2-7,-,TGTGCCAGCAGCCAACCTGACAGGACGTACGAGCAGTACTTC,CASSQPDRTYEQYF
TRBV9,TRBD2,TRBJ2-7,-,TGTGCCAGCAGCGTAGGACTAGCGGGAGGGCGGACAGCCTATGAGCAGTACTTC,CASSVGLAGGRTAYEQYF
TRBV7-7,TRBD1,TRBJ1-5,few,TGTGCTAGCAGCTTCAATTACAGGGGGCATCGGGGCAATCAGCCCCAGCATTTT,CASSFNYRGHRGNQPQHF
TRBV6-1,TRBD2,TRBJ2-5,few,TGTGCCAGCAGTGGACTAGCGGGGGGGCAAGAGACCCAGTACTTC,CASSGLAGGQETQYF
TRBV6-4,-,TRBJ2-1,few,TGTGCCAGCAGTGAAGGGGCGGTACCGACCTATGAGCAGTTCTTC,CASSEGAVPTYEQFF
TRBV4-3,TRBD2,TRBJ2-1,-,TGCGCCAGCAGCCAAGACGGGGGGACCTACAATGAGCAGTTCTTC,CASSQDGGTYNEQFF
TRBV10-3,TRBD1,TRBJ1-5,-,TGTGCCATCAGTGAGGGACAGGGGACAATTCAGCCCCAGCATTTT,CAISEGQGTIQPQHF
TRBV7-6,-,TRBJ1-2,-,TGTGCCAGCAGCTTAGGTCAGGGAAACTATGGCTACACCTTC,CASSLGQGNYGYTF
TRBV13,-,TRBJ2-7,-,TGTGCCAGCAGCTTAGAAGGAGGGAGCTACGAGCAGTACTTC,CASSLEGGSYEQYF
TRBV5-1,-,TRBJ2-7,-,TGCGCCAGCAGCTCCCGGGTAGGGGGCGAGCAGTACTTC,CASSSRVGGEQYF
TRBV7-2,TRBD2,TRBJ2-1,-,TGTGCCAGCAGCTTTAGCGGGAGATCGGTCAATGAGCAGTTCTTC,CASSFSGRSVNEQFF
TRBV11-2,-,TRBJ1-1,few,TGTGCCAGCAGCTTAGATATGGAGACCACTGAAGCTTTCTTT,CASSLDMETTEAFF
TRBV7-2,TRBD2,TRBJ2-3,-,TGTGCCAGCAGCCCCCTCGAGGGAGGGGTATTCGTCACAGATACGCAGTATTTT,CASSPLEGGVFVTDTQYF
TRBV9,-,TRBJ2-3,-,TGTGCCAGCAGCGGAGGGTTCCTTGGGGGGACGAGGACAGATACGCAGTATTTT,CASSGGFLGGTRTDTQYF
TRBV10-2,TRBD1,TRBJ2-2,-,TGCGCCAGCAGGGAGGGACAGGGGGCTATCACCGGGGAGCTGTTTTTT,CASREGQGAITGELFF
TRBV5-1,-,TRBJ1-2,-,TGCGCCAGCAGCTTGGGAGGTTTGTATGGCTACACCTTC,CASSLGGLYGYTF
TRBV4-2,TRBD1,TRBJ2-1,-,TGTGCCAGCAGCCAACAACCTTTGGGACAGGGGGACAATGAGCAGTTCTTC,CASSQQPLGQGDNEQFF
TRBV5-1,TRBD1,TRBJ2-7,few,TGCGCCAGCAGCTTGGCCGGACAGGGAATAATTTCACCCTACGAGCAGTACTTC,CASSLAGQGIISPYEQYF
TRBV11-3,-,TRBJ1-6,-,TGTGCCAGCAGCTTGAGGTGGCCCATCAATTCACCCCTCCACTTT,CASSLRWPINSPLHF
TRBV9,TRBD2,TRBJ2-7,-,TGTGCCAGCAGCGCACGGGAGGGATCAACCTACGAGCAGTACTTC,CASSAREGSTYEQYF
TRBV4-1,-,TRBJ2-7,few,TGCGCCAGCAGCCAAGATCGGCCCGGACAAATAATCTCCTACGAGCAGTACTTC,CASSQDRPGQIISYEQYF
TRBV9,TRBD1,TRBJ1-2,few,TGTGCCAGCAGCGCCCCTCTTGGGACAGGGGGCGAAGGTGGCTACACCTTC,CASSAPLGTGGEGGYTF
TRBV15,-,TRBJ2-4,-,TGTGCCACCAGCGAGCACTCACTACCCAAAAACATTCAGTACTTC,CATSEHSLPKNIQYF
TRBV6-5,-,TRBJ1-1,-,TGTGCCAGCAGTTACTCATATGTAGACACTGAAGCTTTCTTT,CASSYSYVDTEAFF
TRBV2,TRBD1,TRBJ2-5,-,TGTGCCAGCAGTGAAAAGGGGGCAGGGGAGCAGTACTTC,CASSEKGAGEQYF
TRBV5-4,TRBD1,TRBJ1-2,-,TGTGCCAGCAGCTTGGCAGGGACAGGGGGTAGCTATGGCTACACCTTC,CASSLAGTGGSYGYTF
TRBV30,-,TRBJ1-2,-,TGTGCCTGGAGCGGACATAAAAACTATGGCTACACCTTC,CAWSGHKNYGYTF
TRBV6-5,-,TRBJ1-2,-,TGTGCCACCAAGGCGGGGGCGAACGGCGGCTACACCTTC,CATKAGANGGYTF
TRBV2,-,TRBJ1-5,-,TGTGCCAGCAGACAGGGAGTGAGATCAAATAGCAATCAGCCCCAGCATTTT,CASRQGVRSNSNQPQHF
TRBV19,TRBD2,TRBJ2-3,-,TGTGCCAGTAGTCCACTAGCGGGAGAGGCAGATACGCAGTATTTT,CASSPLAGEADTQYF
TRBV27,TRBD1,TRBJ2-7,-,TGTGCCAGCAGTTTAGGGCAGGGGGATTACGAGCAGTACTTC,CASSLGQGDYEQYF
TRBV27,-,TRBJ2-7,-,TGTGCCAGCAGTCTTAGTCTCTGGTCCGAGCAGTACTTC,CASSLSLWSEQYF
TRBV5-1,-,TRBJ2-2,once,TGCGCCAGCAGCTTAGGGAGTCCCGGGGAGCTGTTTTTT,CASSLGSPGELFF
TRBV19,TRBD1,TRBJ1-4,once,TGTGCCAGTAGCCCTGGGACAGGGGCGTTAAAAAAACTGTTTTTT,CASSPGTGALKKLFF
TRBV12-5,TRBD2,TRBJ2-3,-,TGTGCTAGTGGTCCTCTAGCGGGGGCGATAGATACGCAGTATTTT,CASGPLAGAIDTQYF
TRBV5-1,-,TRBJ2-7,-,TGCGCCAGCAGCTTGGGGCAGGAAAGAGAGCAGTACTTC,CASSLGQEREQYF
TRBV30,-,TRBJ2-5,-,TGTGCCTGGAGTGTACTAAGGAGGCAAGAGACCCAGTACTTC,CAWSVLRRQETQYF
TRBV5-6,-,TRBJ1-6,few,TGTGCCAGCAGCTTATCGGGCGCTACAGGGTTTAATTCACCCCTCCACTTT,CASSLSGATGFNSPLHF